Described below is a single T cell receptor beta chain sequence and its context. From germline, CDR1 is MRHNA and CDR2 SNTAGT. The ends were cut back, 1 base at V and 6 bases at J, with 8 bases in the middle. This CDR3 contains 13 residues. These data belong to a study of T cell responses to AZD1222 COVID-19 vaccine. TCRdb keeps only in-frame clones here, not all; method: immunoSEQ multiplex PCR. The sample yields tens of thousands of clones, nearly 90% seen once. The source is an adult who received the AZD1222 COVID-19 vaccine. V and J are TRBV6-4 and TRBJ2-3; D is ambiguous. Sequencing was performed on peripheral blood, taken 28 days after the second AZD1222 dose. The CDR3 bases are TGTGCCAGCAGTGACTTCGAGGCGGATACGCAGTATTTT. It translates to CASSDFEADTQYF.